Reported below is one T cell receptor (beta chain). The antigen it binds to is not known. No base-level quality is on record; no much larger clone is a single base apart. The CDR3 covers 15 residues, taking in both the cysteine and the phenylalanine. Just CDR3 DNA is preserved here, 45 bases in frame from base 1. The germline V gene specifies SGDLS as CDR1 and YYNGEE as CDR2. V is shortened by 0 bases, J by 0 bases, and the region joining them spans 10 bases. To prepare the library, the immunoSEQ multiplex PCR assay was applied. TCRdb stores this immuneACCESS table with in-frame sequences only. Part of the clones is absent; in the studies checked, under half of the shortfall reflects unresolved V genes, and no reason is known for the rest. Recorded for this sample are around 69,000 clones; approximately 92% of them occurred a single time. In total, the top ten clones hold about 2% of the sample. This record comes from a study of T cell changes during pregnancy in multiple sclerosis (dated by TCRdb to about 2019). Broadly, across the study: The study examined how the T cell repertoire changed over the course of pregnancy in women with multiple sclerosis.

The sequence came from a female donor in good health, enrolled as a control in a pregnancy study. The specimen was peripheral blood, collected in the third trimester of pregnancy. The receptor chain draws on TRBV9 and TRBJ2-7; confidence is insufficient to name the D gene. The nucleotides read TGTGCCAGCAGCGTAGATGCTCACTCCTCCTACGAGCAGTACTTC. It translates to CASSVDAHSSYEQYF.